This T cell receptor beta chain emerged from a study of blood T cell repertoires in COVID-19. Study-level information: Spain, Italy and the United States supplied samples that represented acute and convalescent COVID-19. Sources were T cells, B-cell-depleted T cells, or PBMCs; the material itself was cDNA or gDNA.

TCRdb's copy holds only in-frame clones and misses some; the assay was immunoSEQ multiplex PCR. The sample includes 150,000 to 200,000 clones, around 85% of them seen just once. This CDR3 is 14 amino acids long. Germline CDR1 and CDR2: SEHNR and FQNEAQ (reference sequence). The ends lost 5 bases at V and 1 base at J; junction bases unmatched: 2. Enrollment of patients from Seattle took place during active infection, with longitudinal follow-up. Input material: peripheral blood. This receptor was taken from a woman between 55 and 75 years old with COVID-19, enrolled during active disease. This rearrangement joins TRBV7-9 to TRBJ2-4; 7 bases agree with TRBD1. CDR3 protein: CASSPQGAKNIQYF. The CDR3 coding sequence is TGTGCCAGCAGCCCACAGGGGGCCAAAAACATTCAGTACTTC.